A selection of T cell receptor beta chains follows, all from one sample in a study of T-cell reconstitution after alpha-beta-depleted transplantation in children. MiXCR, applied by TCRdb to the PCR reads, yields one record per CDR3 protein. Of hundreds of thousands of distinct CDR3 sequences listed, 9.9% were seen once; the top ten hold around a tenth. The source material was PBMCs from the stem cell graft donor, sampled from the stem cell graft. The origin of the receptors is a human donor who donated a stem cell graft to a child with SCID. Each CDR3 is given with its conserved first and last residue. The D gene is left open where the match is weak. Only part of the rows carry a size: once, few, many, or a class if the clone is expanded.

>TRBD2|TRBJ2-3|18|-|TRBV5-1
TGCGCCAGCAGCTTTTGGTGGGGCTTCGCGGGGGGGCCCTCAACGCAGTATTTT
CASSFWWGFAGGPSTQYF
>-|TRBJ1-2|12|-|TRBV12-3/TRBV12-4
TGTGCCAGCAGTCCCGGGAACGATGGCTACACCTTC
CASSPGNDGYTF
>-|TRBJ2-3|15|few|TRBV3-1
TGTGCCTCCAGCAAAGTGGGCCCTTGGACACATACGCAGTATTTT
CASSKVGPWTHTQYF
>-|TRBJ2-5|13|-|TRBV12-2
TGTGCAAGTCGCCCCCGGGCTCAAGAGACCCAGTACTTC
CASRPRAQETQYF
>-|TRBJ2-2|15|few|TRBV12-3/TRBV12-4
TGTGCCAGCAGTTTAGCTGCTACAGGGTTCGGGGAGCTGTTTTTT
CASSLAATGFGELFF
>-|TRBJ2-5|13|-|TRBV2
TGTGCCAGCAATCGACAGGTTCAAGAGACCCAGTACTTC
CASNRQVQETQYF
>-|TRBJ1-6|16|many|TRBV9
TGTGCCAGCAGCTCGCACACAGGGAGAGAGGATTCACCCCTCCACTTT
CASSSHTGREDSPLHF
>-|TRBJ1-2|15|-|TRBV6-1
TGTGCCAGCAGTCCGCGGGGGGTTCCTAACTATGGCTACACCTTC
CASSPRGVPNYGYTF
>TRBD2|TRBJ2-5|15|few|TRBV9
TGTGCCAGCAGCGTAGTCGGGACTAGCGCTGAGACCCAGTACTTC
CASSVVGTSAETQYF
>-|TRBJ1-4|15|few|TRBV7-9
TGTGCCAGCAGCTCCAAAAGAGTGGGGAGCGAAAAACTGTTTTTT
CASSSKRVGSEKLFF
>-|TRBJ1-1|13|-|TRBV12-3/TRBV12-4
TGTGCCAGCAAGGGTCGACCGAACACTGAAGCTTTCTTT
CASKGRPNTEAFF
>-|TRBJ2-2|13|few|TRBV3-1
TGTGCCAGCAGTCGAAGGGGCACCGGGGAGCTGTTTTTT
CASSRRGTGELFF
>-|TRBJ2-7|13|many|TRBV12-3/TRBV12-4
TGTGCCAGCAGTTTGGTCAGGAACTACGAGCAGTACTTC
CASSLVRNYEQYF
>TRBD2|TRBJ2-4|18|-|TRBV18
TGTGCCAGCTCTCCAATGACTAGCGGGGGCCTAGCCAAAAACATTCAGTACTTC
CASSPMTSGGLAKNIQYF
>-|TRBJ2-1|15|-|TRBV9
TGTGCCAGCAGCGTAGAACAACATTCGCGTAATGAGCAGTTCTTC
CASSVEQHSRNEQFF
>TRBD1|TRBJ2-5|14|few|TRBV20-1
TGCAGTGCCCGGTCGGGACAGGGCATCGGGACCCAGTACTTC
CSARSGQGIGTQYF
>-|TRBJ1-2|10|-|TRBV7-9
TGTGCAATCGAGGGGGATGGCTACACCTTC
CAIEGDGYTF
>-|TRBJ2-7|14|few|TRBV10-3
TGTGCCATCGGTCGCGGGGTAATCTCCTACGAGCAGTACTTC
CAIGRGVISYEQYF
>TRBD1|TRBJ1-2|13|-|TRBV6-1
TGTGCCAGCAGAATGGGACAGCACTATGGCTACACCTTC
CASRMGQHYGYTF
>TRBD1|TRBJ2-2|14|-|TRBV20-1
TGCAGTGCAACAGGGACAGGGCTTACCGGGGAGCTGTTTTTT
CSATGTGLTGELFF
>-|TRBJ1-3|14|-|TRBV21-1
TGTGCCAGCAGCCTGAAGGGAGAAGGAAACACCATATATTTT
CASSLKGEGNTIYF
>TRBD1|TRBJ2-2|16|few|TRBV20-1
TGCAGTGCTAGGCGGGCCCGGGCCAGGGGGTCCGGGGAGCTGTTTTTT
CSARRARARGSGELFF
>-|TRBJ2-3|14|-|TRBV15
TGTGCCACCAGATCATACAGGGGCACAGATACGCAGTATTTT
CATRSYRGTDTQYF
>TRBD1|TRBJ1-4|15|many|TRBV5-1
TGCGCCAGCAGCTACGGGACAGCGGCTAATGAAAAACTGTTTTTT
CASSYGTAANEKLFF
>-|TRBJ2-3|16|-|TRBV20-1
TGCAGTGATAGGGATGAGAATTGGGGGGGCACAGATACGCAGTATTTT
CSDRDENWGGTDTQYF
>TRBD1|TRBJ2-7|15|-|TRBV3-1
TGTGCCAGCAGCGACTTTTACAGGGGGCAGAACGAGCAGTACTTC
CASSDFYRGQNEQYF
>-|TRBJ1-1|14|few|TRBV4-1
TGCGCCAGCAGCCAAAGGATGGTGAACACTGAAGCTTTCTTT
CASSQRMVNTEAFF
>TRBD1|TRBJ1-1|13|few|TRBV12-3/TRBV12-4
TGTGCCAGCAGTGCAGGGGGGGCGCTTGAAGCTTTCTTT
CASSAGGALEAFF
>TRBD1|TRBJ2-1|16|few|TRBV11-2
TGTGCCAGCAGCTCGGTAACGGGACAGGGTCATAATGAGCAGTTCTTC
CASSSVTGQGHNEQFF
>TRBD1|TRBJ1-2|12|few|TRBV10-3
TGTGCCATCAGTGAAGGAGGGGGCGGCTACACCTTC
CAISEGGGGYTF
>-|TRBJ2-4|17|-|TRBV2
TGTGCCAGCAATTTTAACAGCCCCCTTTCGGCCAAAAACATTCAGTACTTC
CASNFNSPLSAKNIQYF
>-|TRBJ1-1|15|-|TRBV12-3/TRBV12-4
TGTGCCAGCAGTTTAGTAGCAGGGGCGGACACTGAAGCTTTCTTT
CASSLVAGADTEAFF
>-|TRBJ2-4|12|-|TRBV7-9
TGTGCCAGCAGCTTCCAGGAAAACATTCAGTACTTC
CASSFQENIQYF
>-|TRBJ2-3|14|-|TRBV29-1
TGCAGCGTCAACGGGGGGCAATTCACAGATACGCAGTATTTT
CSVNGGQFTDTQYF
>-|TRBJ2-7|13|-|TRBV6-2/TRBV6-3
TGTGCCAGCAGTTACATGAGGGCCTACGAGCAGTACTTC
CASSYMRAYEQYF
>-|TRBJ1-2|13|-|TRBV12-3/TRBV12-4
TGTGCCAGCAGTTTAAGGGAGATTTGGGGCTACACCTTC
CASSLREIWGYTF
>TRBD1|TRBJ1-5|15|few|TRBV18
TGTGCCAGCTCATTCACCGACAGGGGAGGTGAGCCCCAGCATTTT
CASSFTDRGGEPQHF
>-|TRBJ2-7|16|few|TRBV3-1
TGTGCCAGCAGCCAAGAGCCGGACTACCTTCACTACGAGCAGTACTTC
CASSQEPDYLHYEQYF
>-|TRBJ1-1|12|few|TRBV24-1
TGTGCCACCAGTGATGGGGTTACTGAAGCTTTCTTT
CATSDGVTEAFF
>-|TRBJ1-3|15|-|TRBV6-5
TGTGCCAGCAGTAGCACAGCGACTATTGGAAACACCATATATTTT
CASSSTATIGNTIYF